This T cell receptor beta chain stems from a study of blood T cells in healthy people across ages. This CDR3 comprises 17 residues. Germline CDR1 reads SGHRS; CDR2 reads YFSETQ. The V gene lost 4 bases and the J gene lost 0 bases, with 18 bases spanning the gap. The use of a sample-barcoded 5' primer and a J-beta primer mix characterized a second PCR of roughly 7 to 11 cycles. TCRdb reprocessed the 5' RACE reads via MiXCR and lists one record per CDR3 protein. The sample lists roughly 410,000 distinct CDR3 sequences, over 45% occurring once. Sequenced sample: blood. The TCR was taken from a man aged 60 to 69 in good health. The chain employs TRBV5-1 and TRBJ2-3; D may be TRBD2 (6 bases). The CDR3 loop reads CASSATRGITSTDTQYF. The DNA for the CDR3 is TGCGCCAGCAGCGCTACACGGGGGATAACTAGCACAGATACGCAGTATTTT. Filled out from reference TRBV5-1 and TRBJ2-3, the complete variable domain reads KAGVTQTPRYLIKTRGQQVTLSCSPISGHRSVSWYQQTPGQGLQFLFEYFSETQRNKGNFPGRFSGRQFSNSRSEMNVSTLELGDSALYLCASSATRGITSTDTQYFGPGTRLTVL.